The sequence of this TCR beta chain was determined in a study of blood T cell repertoires in COVID-19. Only in-frame clones appear in the TCRdb table, and some are missing; sequencing was by immunoSEQ multiplex PCR. The sample has 140,000 to 150,000 clones; more than 75% are singletons. Per germline, CDR1 MNHEY and CDR2 SVGAGI. The CDR3 has 11 residues. The V gene lost 8 bases and the J gene lost 5 bases, with 7 bases spanning the gap. This TCR came from a woman in her twenties or thirties with acute COVID-19. This chain links TRBV6-5 with TRBJ2-1; D not resolved. Specimen: PBMCs or T cells enriched from blood (not recorded which). This CDR3 reads CASLTDNEQFF. The CDR3 region has the DNA TGTGCCAGCTTAACTGACAATGAGCAGTTCTTC.